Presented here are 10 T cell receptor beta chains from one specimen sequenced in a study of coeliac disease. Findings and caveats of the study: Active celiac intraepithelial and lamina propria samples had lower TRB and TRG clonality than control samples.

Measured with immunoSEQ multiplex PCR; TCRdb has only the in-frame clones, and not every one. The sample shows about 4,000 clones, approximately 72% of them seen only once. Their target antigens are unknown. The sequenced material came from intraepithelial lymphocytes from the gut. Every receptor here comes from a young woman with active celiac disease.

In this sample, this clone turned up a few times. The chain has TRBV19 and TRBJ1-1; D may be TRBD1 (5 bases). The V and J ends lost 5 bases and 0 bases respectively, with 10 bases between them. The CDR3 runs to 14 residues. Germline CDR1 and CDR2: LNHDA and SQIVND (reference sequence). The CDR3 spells CASSPRTMNTEAFF. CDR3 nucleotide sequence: TGTGCCAGTAGTCCACGGACAATGAACACTGAAGCTTTCTTT.

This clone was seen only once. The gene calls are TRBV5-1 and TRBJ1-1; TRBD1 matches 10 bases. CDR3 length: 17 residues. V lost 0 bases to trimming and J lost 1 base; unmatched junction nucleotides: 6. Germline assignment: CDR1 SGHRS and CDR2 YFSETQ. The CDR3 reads CASSLGRDRGANTEAFF. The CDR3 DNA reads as TGCGCCAGCAGCTTGGGGCGGGACAGGGGAGCGAACACTGAAGCTTTCTTT. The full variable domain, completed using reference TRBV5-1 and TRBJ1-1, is KAGVTQTPRYLIKTRGQQVTLSCSPISGHRSVSWYQQTPGQGLQFLFEYFSETQRNKGNFPGRFSGRQFSNSRSEMNVSTLELGDSALYLCASSLGRDRGANTEAFFGQGTRLTVV.

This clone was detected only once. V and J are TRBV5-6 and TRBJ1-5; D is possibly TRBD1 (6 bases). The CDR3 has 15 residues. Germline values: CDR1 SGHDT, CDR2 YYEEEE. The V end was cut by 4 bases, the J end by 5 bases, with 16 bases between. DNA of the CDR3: TGTGCCAGCAGCGGATTTGGGGACACCCATCAGCCCCAGCATTTT. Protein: CASSGFGDTHQPQHF.

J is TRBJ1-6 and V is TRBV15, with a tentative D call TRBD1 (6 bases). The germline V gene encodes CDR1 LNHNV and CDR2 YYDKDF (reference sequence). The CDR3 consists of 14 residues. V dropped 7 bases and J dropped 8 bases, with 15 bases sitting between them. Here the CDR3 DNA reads TGTGCCACCACACAGGGAAAATTCGATTCACCCCTCCACTTT. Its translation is CATTQGKFDSPLHF.

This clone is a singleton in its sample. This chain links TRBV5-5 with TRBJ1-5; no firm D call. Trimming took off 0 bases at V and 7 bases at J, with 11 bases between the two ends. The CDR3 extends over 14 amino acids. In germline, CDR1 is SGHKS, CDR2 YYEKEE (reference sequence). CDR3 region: CASSLGEISQPQHF. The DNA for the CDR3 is TGTGCCAGCAGCTTGGGGGAGATCAGCCAGCCCCAGCATTTT.

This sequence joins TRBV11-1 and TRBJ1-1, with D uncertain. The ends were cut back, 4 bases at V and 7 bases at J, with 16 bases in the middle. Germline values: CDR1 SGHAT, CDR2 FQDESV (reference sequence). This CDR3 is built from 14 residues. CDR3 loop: CASSYRQDGSEAFF. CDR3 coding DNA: TGTGCCAGCAGCTATCGTCAGGACGGGAGTGAAGCTTTCTTT.

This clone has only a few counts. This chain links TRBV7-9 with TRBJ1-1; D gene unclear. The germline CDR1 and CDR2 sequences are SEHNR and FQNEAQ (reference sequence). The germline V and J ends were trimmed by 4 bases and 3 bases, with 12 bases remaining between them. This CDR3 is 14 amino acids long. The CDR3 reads CASSSGEGHTEAFF. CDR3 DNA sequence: TGTGCCAGCAGCTCTGGGGAGGGCCACACTGAAGCTTTCTTT.

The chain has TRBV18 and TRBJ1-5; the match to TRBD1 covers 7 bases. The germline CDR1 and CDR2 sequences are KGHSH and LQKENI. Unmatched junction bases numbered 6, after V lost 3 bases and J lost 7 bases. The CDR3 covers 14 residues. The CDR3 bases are TGTGCCAGCTCACCCTCCAGGGGGGACCAGCCCCAGCATTTT. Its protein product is CASSPSRGDQPQHF. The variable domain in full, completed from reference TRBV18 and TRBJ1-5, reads NAGVMQNPRHLVRRRGQEARLRCSPMKGHSHVYWYRQLPEEGLKFMVYLQKENIIDESGMPKERFSAEFPKEGPSILRIQQVVRGDSAAYFCASSPSRGDQPQHFGDGTRLSIL.

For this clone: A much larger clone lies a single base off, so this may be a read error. CDR3 sequence reads: CASSVYEGATSTDTQYF. CDR3 sequence (DNA): TGTGCCAGCAGCGTATACGAGGGGGCAACTAGCACAGATACGCAGTATTTT. The V call is TRBV9, the J call TRBJ2-3; 7 nucleotides agree with TRBD1. The CDR3 is made up of 17 amino acids. CDR1 and CDR2 from the germline V gene are SGDLS and YYNGEE. V dropped 1 base and J dropped 0; count of bases not matched to a gene: 8.

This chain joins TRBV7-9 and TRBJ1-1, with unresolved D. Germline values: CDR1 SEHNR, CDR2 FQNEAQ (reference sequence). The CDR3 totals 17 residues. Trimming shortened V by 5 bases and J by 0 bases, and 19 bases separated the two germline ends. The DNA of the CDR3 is TGTGCCAGCAGCCCCGGGTTTTTTCTTGTTATGAACACTGAAGCTTTCTTT. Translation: CASSPGFFLVMNTEAFF.